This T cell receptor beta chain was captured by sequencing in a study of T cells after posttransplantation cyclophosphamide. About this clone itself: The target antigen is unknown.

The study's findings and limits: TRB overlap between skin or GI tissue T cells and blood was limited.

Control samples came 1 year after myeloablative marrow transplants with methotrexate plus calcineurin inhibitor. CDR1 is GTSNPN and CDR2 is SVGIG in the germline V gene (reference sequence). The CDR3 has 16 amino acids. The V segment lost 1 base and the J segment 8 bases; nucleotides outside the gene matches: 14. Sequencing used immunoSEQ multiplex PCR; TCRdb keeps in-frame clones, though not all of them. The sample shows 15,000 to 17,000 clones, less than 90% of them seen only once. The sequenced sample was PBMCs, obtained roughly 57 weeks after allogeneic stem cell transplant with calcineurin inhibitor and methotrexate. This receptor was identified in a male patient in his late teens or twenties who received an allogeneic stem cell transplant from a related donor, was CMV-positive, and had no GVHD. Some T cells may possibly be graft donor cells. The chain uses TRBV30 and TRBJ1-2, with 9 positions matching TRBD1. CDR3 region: CAWSATGQGNTWGYTF. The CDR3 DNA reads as TGTGCCTGGAGTGCGACGGGACAGGGAAATACGTGGGGCTACACCTTC.